This TCR beta chain is from a study of graft-versus-host responses after intestinal transplantation. A word on this clone: The antigen is undetermined.

TCRdb's copy holds only in-frame clones and misses some; the assay was immunoSEQ multiplex PCR. This sample has 120,000 or so clones, with roughly 93% found just once. Germline V gene sequence: CDR1 SGHAT, CDR2 FQNNGV. Deletions cut 4 bases from V and 7 bases from J, with 13 bases between. This CDR3 spans 14 amino acids. The source of this sequence is a human donor who received an intestinal transplant. Sequenced material: unstimulated CD8+ T cells sorted from spleen or lymph node cells, taken before intestinal transplant. The chain carries TRBV11-2 and TRBJ1-4; D is undetermined. CDR3 sequence (DNA): TGTGCCAGCAGCTCGTGGGGTTTAGGTGAAAAACTGTTTTTT. Translating it yields CASSSWGLGEKLFF.